Shown below are 10 T cell receptor beta chains from a single sample sequenced in a study of response to subunit inactivated influenza vaccine. From the RT-PCR reads, TCRdb called clonotypes with MiXCR, one entry per CDR3 protein. The table lists 590,000 or so distinct CDR3 sequences, 12% to 15% of them singletons. Sequencing used PBMCs from blood, obtained 14 to 15 days before vaccination. These receptors all come from a man over 45 who received an inactivated influenza vaccine.

V gene TRBV7-2 combines with J gene TRBJ2-6, with a tentative D call TRBD1 (5 bases). The CDR3 runs 17 residues. V was clipped by 0 bases and J by 0 bases, with 9 bases between them. The V gene's germline CDR1 is SGHTA and CDR2 FQGNSA. The CDR3 DNA reads as TGTGCCAGCAGCTTAGCGCCCAGGGACTCTGGGGCCAACGTCCTGACTTTC. Its translation is CASSLAPRDSGANVLTF.

This clonotype has only a few counts. The chain recombines TRBV7-9 with TRBJ2-3, with no clear D. The germline gives CDR1 SEHNR, CDR2 FQNEAQ (reference sequence). The V gene lost 5 bases and the J gene lost 0 bases, with 12 bases spanning the gap. The CDR3 is made up of 15 amino acids. CDR3 protein: CASSRHTTSTDTQYF. In DNA, the CDR3 is TGTGCCAGCAGCAGGCACACGACTAGCACAGATACGCAGTATTTT.

This clonotype was seen repeatedly, ten times or more. The V call is TRBV9, the J call TRBJ2-3; D may match TRBD1 or TRBD2 (5 bases each). Between the trimmed V and J ends, which lost 3 bases and 0 bases, there was a span of 11 bases. CDR1 and CDR2 (germline): SGDLS, YYNGEE. The CDR3 is 15 residues long. The CDR3 sequence is CASSEGTFSTDTQYF. The CDR3 DNA sequence: TGTGCCAGCAGCGAGGGGACCTTCAGCACAGATACGCAGTATTTT.

The table lists this clonotype with a few counts. CDR3: CASSPVGTSGSNEQFF. CDR3 coding DNA: TGTGCCAGCAGTCCTGTAGGGACTAGCGGGAGCAATGAGCAGTTCTTC. The chain has TRBV28 and TRBJ2-1; TRBD2 agrees at 14 bases. V trimming: 5 bases; J trimming: 6 bases; junction bases outside the gene matches: 6. Germline loops: CDR1 MDHEN, CDR2 SYDVKM. CDR3 length: 16 residues.

V gene TRBV7-2 combines with J gene TRBJ2-7; 10 nucleotides agree with TRBD2. Germline V gene data show CDR1 as SGHTA and CDR2 as FQGNSA. The CDR3 totals 14 residues. V gave up 5 bases and J gave up 2 bases; unmatched junction bases: 3. CDR3 in amino acids: CASSPLAGAYEQYF. In nucleotides, the CDR3 is TGTGCCAGCAGCCCCCTAGCGGGAGCCTACGAGCAGTACTTC. The variable domain in full, with the rest retrieved from reference TRBV7-2 and TRBJ2-7, is GAGVSQSPSNKVTEKGKDVELRCDPISGHTALYWYRQSLGQGLEFLIYFQGNSAPDKSGLPSDRFSAERTGGSVSTLTIQRTQQEDSAVYLCASSPLAGAYEQYFGPGTRLTVT.

This clonotype was seen more than once but under ten times. V usage is TRBV29-1 and J usage is TRBJ1-1; no clear D gene. V lost 1 base and J lost 3, with 12 bases in between. Germline V gene data show CDR1 as SQVTM and CDR2 as ANQGSEA. This CDR3 spans 14 amino acids. This chain's CDR3 is CSVEVPGRHTEAFF. DNA for the CDR3: TGCAGCGTTGAAGTACCCGGGCGTCACACTGAAGCTTTCTTT.

This clonotype was seen only a few times. V and J are TRBV12-3 or TRBV12-4 and TRBJ2-7; D remains unclear. V was trimmed by 0 bases and J by 5 bases, leaving 11 bases between them. This CDR3 has 14 amino acids. CDR3 sequence: CASSLALKWDEQYF. Here the CDR3 DNA reads TGTGCCAGCAGTTTAGCGCTAAAGTGGGACGAGCAGTACTTC.

This chain joins TRBV18 and TRBJ2-3; 7 bases match TRBD2. V trimming: 6 bases; J trimming: 4 bases; junction bases outside the gene matches: 10. CDR1 and CDR2 (germline): KGHSH, LQKENI. The CDR3 is 15 amino acids. CDR3 sequence (DNA): TGTGCCAGCTCCCTCGGATCTAGCGGTGCAGATACGCAGTATTTT. It specifies CASSLGSSGADTQYF.

The CDR3 region is CASSEPYTEAFF. As DNA, the CDR3 is TGTGCCAGCAGTGAACCGTACACTGAAGCTTTCTTT. This chain joins TRBV2 and TRBJ1-1; D is unresolved. The CDR3 is 12 amino acids. Germline-derived CDR1 and CDR2 are SNHLY and FYNNEI. V lost 2 bases to trimming and J lost 3 bases, with 4 bases between them.

The chain recombines TRBV5-1 with TRBJ1-6, with TRBD1 matching over 7 bases. V shed 0 bases, J shed 4 bases, and the junction held 4 bases outside the gene matches. Germline CDR1 and CDR2: SGHRS and YFSETQ. The CDR3 extends over 16 amino acids. CDR3 sequence (DNA): TGCGCCAGCAGCTTGGCGGGGGACAGATATAATTCACCCCTCCACTTT. Its translation: CASSLAGDRYNSPLHF.